Listed below are T cell receptor beta chains from one sample, sequenced in a study of shared clonotypes between healthy human individuals. Sequenced by immunoSEQ multiplex PCR; TCRdb stores in-frame clones only, minus some. Of about 2.4 million clones listed, over 85% are singletons. Sequencing was performed on naive CD4+ T cells from PBMCs. The source of these receptors is a man aged 18 to 29 in good health. Some clones in this sample may be carry-over from other donors' samples. Both conserved end residues are part of each CDR3. The D gene is left open where the match is weak. A row's size may be missing; if present it is once, few, many or a size class.

TRBJ2-5,-,-,TRBV11-2,CASSPYFGAAQYF,TGTGCCAGCAGCCCCTATTTCGGGGCGGCTCAGTACTTC
TRBJ2-1,-,TRBD2,TRBV7-9,CASRFWTSGREQFF,TGTGCCAGCAGGTTTTGGACTAGTGGACGTGAGCAGTTCTTC
TRBJ2-6,-,-,TRBV6-5,CASSYRDSGANVLTF,TGTGCCAGCAGTTACAGGGACTCTGGGGCCAACGTCCTGACTTTC
TRBJ2-7,-,-,TRBV6-4,CAIPIRGAYSSYEQYF,TGTGCCATCCCAATACGGGGAGCCTACAGCTCCTACGAGCAGTACTTC
TRBJ2-7,-,TRBD2,TRBV10-3,CAISDTSGSSYEQYF,TGTGCCATCAGTGACACTAGCGGGAGTTCCTACGAGCAGTACTTC
TRBJ2-4,-,-,TRBV4-1,CASSQTLGDSGGNIQYF,TGCGCCAGCAGCCAGACCTTAGGTGATAGCGGCGGGAACATTCAGTACTTC
TRBJ2-7,once,TRBD2,TRBV5-5,CASSLGLAGAYEQYF,TGTGCCAGCAGCTTGGGGCTAGCGGGAGCCTACGAGCAGTACTTC
TRBJ2-5,-,-,TRBV1,CTSSQELSSGSWTQYF,TGCACCAGCAGCCAAGAATTGTCTAGCGGGAGTTGGACCCAGTACTTC
TRBJ2-4,-,TRBD2,TRBV18,CASSPATSGRASIQYF,TGTGCCAGCTCACCGGCGACTAGCGGGAGGGCCAGCATTCAGTACTTC
TRBJ1-1,-,-,TRBV10-3,CAISEARGMNTEAFF,TGTGCCATCAGTGAGGCCAGGGGCATGAACACTGAAGCTTTCTTT
TRBJ2-2,once,-,TRBV7-6,CASSLVQGRITGELFF,TGTGCCAGCAGCTTAGTGCAGGGGCGGATCACCGGGGAGCTGTTTTTT
TRBJ2-7,once,TRBD2,TRBV7-2,CASSQGGSGRDYEQYF,TGTGCCAGCAGCCAAGGGGGTAGCGGGAGGGACTACGAGCAGTACTTC
TRBJ2-1,-,-,TRBV7-3,CASSEETGQRERTYNEQFF,TGTGCCAGCAGCGAAGAGACAGGGCAGCGGGAGAGGACCTACAATGAGCAGTTCTTC
TRBJ1-3,-,TRBD1,TRBV7-6,CASSSPRDSRNTIYF,TGTGCCAGCAGCTCCCCCCGGGACAGTAGAAACACCATATATTTT
TRBJ2-7,-,-,TRBV10-3,CAISESRTESGSHEQYF,TGTGCCATCAGTGAGTCGAGGACGGAGTCAGGGTCCCACGAGCAGTACTTC
TRBJ2-7,-,-,TRBV27,CASSFQGNYEQYF,TGTGCCAGCAGTTTCCAGGGTAACTACGAGCAGTACTTC
TRBJ2-7,-,-,TRBV30,CAWSDTNEQYF,TGTGCCTGGAGTGATACGAACGAGCAGTACTTC
TRBJ1-2,-,TRBD1,TRBV30,CAWSDRGPRGYTF,TGTGCCTGGAGCGACAGGGGGCCGCGTGGCTACACCTTC
TRBJ2-1,-,TRBD2,TRBV11-3,CASSGLAGGEQFF,TGTGCCAGCAGCGGACTAGCGGGCGGAGAGCAGTTCTTC
TRBJ2-7,-,-,TRBV7-8,CASSQTVGPVSYEQYF,TGTGCCAGCAGCCAAACCGTGGGGCCCGTCTCCTACGAGCAGTACTTC
TRBJ1-3,-,-,TRBV18,CASSPSAADSGNTIYF,TGTGCCAGCTCACCATCCGCGGCAGACTCTGGAAACACCATATATTTT
TRBJ1-5,-,-,TRBV6-1,CASSWDSNQPQHF,TGTGCCAGCAGTTGGGATAGCAATCAGCCCCAGCATTTT
TRBJ2-2,-,TRBD2,TRBV10-3,CAISESAGGSAGELFF,TGTGCCATCAGTGAGTCGGCGGGAGGGAGTGCCGGGGAGCTGTTTTTT
TRBJ2-5,-,TRBD2,TRBV19,CASSSSGRLTQYF,TGTGCCAGTAGTTCTAGCGGGAGATTAACCCAGTACTTC
TRBJ2-3,once,-,TRBV7-3,CASSLQGTSTDTQYF,TGTGCCAGCAGCTTACAAGGGACGAGCACAGATACGCAGTATTTT
TRBJ1-1,-,-,TRBV27,CASSPYAGPGLNTEAFF,TGTGCCAGCAGTCCCTACGCGGGCCCGGGGTTGAACACTGAAGCTTTCTTT
TRBJ2-1,-,-,TRBV6-6,CASSYGSSGYNEQFF,TGTGCCAGCAGTTACGGGTCTTCGGGATACAATGAGCAGTTCTTC
TRBJ2-3,-,-,TRBV6-6,CASSYSYRTITDTQYF,TGTGCCAGCAGTTACTCGTACAGAACTATCACAGATACGCAGTATTTT
TRBJ1-1,-,-,TRBV15,CATSRDQLLAFF,TGTGCCACCAGCAGAGATCAACTTTTAGCTTTCTTT
TRBJ2-5,-,TRBD2,TRBV14,CASSHRSVAGERETQYF,TGTGCCAGCAGCCACCGAAGTGTAGCGGGAGAGAGGGAGACCCAGTACTTC
TRBJ1-1,few,-,TRBV9,CASSVDWGNTEAFF,TGTGCCAGCAGCGTAGACTGGGGGAACACTGAAGCTTTCTTT
TRBJ1-2,-,TRBD1,TRBV5-1,CASSRTLPGQGAPRYGYTF,TGCGCCAGCAGCCGAACGCTACCGGGACAGGGCGCTCCCCGCTATGGCTACACCTTC